The table lists the clone carrying this TCR beta chain with a few counts. Its antigen is unidentified. From RNA transcripts, TCR beta CDR3 regions were amplified. The HTBI primer set was used in a first-round RT-PCR of the TCR CDR3. MiXCR, run by TCRdb on the multiplex PCR reads, gives a single entry per CDR3 protein. The sample carries hundreds of thousands of distinct CDR3 sequences, roughly a third recorded once. The sample belongs to a study of T cells in Graves' hyperthyroidism and ophthalmopathy. The J segment lost 6 bases and the V segment lost 5 bases, leaving 5 bases of the junction unmatched. The CDR3 covers 14 residues. Germline loops: CDR1 LNHDA, CDR2 SQIVND (reference sequence). Graves' hyperthyroidism is called stable when ophthalmopathy does not progress within 18 months. These patients, aged 18 to 65, had recently diagnosed hyperthyroidism lasting under 2 months. Cells are PBMCs isolated from roughly 9.2 ml of fresh blood.

General study points: Blood held most thyroid clonotypes expanded above 0.001 frequency.

The rearrangement uses TRBV19 and TRBJ1-1; TRBD1 matches 11 bases. The TCR comes from a woman aged 40 to 50 with Graves' hyperthyroidism. Sequenced sample: blood. Here the CDR3 reads CASSLWTGGSEAFF. The CDR3, as DNA: TGTGCCAGTAGTCTCTGGACAGGGGGCTCTGAAGCTTTCTTT.